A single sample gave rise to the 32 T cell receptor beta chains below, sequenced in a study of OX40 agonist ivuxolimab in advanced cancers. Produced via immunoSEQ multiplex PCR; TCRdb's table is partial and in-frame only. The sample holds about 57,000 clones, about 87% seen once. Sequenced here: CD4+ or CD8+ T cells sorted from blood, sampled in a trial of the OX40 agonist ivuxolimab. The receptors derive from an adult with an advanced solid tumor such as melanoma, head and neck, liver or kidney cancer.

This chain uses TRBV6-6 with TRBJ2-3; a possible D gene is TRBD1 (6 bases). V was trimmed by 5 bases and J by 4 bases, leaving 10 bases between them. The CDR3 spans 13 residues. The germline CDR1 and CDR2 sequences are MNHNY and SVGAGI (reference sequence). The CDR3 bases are TGTGCCAGCAGTACGCACAGGGCAGATACGCAGTATTTT. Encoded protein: CASSTHRADTQYF.

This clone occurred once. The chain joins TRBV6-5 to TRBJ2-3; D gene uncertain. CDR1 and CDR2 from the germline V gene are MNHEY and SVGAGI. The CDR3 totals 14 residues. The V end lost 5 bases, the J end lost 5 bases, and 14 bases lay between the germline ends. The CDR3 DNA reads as TGTGCCAGCAGTCCGGCGTGGGATAAAGATACGCAGTATTTT. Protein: CASSPAWDKDTQYF.

The CDR3 DNA reads TGTGCCAGCGGTCGCGGGGATCGCTACACCTTC. Its translation: CASGRGDRYTF. The chain is built from TRBV5-4 and TRBJ1-2; the D is unclear. CDR3 size: 11 residues. Trimming removed 7 bases from V and 9 bases from J, with 13 bases in between. The germline V gene has CDR1 SGHNT and CDR2 YYREEE (reference sequence). Full variable domain (missing parts from reference TRBV5-4 and TRBJ1-2): ETGVTQSPTHLIKTRGQQVTLRCSSQSGHNTVSWYQQALGQGPQFIFQYYREEENGRGNFPPRFSGLQFPNYSSELNVNALELDDSALYLCASGRGDRYTFGSGTRLTVV.

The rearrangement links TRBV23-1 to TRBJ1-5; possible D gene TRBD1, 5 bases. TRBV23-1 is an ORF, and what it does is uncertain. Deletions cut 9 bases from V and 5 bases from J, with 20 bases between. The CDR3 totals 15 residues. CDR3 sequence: CASEWGDPSYQPQHF. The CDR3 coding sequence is TGCGCCAGTGAATGGGGGGATCCCTCCTATCAGCCCCAGCATTTT.

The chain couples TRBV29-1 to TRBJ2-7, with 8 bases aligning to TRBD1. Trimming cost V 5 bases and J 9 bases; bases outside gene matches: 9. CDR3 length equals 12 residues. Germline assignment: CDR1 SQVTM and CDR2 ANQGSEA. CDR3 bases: TGCAGCGTTCTCCCCGACAGGGGAAGGCAGTACTTC. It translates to CSVLPDRGRQYF.

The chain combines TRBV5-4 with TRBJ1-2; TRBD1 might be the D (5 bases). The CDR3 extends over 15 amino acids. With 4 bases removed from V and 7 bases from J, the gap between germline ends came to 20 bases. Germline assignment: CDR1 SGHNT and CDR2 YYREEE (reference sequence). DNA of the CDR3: TGTGCCAGCAGCAGCCCCGGGACTGACTGGCGTGGCTACACCTTC. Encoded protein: CASSSPGTDWRGYTF.

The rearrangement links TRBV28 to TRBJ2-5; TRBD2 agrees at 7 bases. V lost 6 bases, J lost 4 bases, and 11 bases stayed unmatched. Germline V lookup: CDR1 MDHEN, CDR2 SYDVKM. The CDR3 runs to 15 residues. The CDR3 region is CASSPGRGGVETQYF. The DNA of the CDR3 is TGTGCCAGCAGCCCGGGCCGGGGAGGGGTAGAGACCCAGTACTTC.

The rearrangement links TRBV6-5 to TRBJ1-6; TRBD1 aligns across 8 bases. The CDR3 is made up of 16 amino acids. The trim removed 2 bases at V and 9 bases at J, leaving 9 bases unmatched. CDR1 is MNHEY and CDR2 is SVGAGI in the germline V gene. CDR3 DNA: TGTGCCAGCAGTTACCGCGTTGCCAGGGGGCTTTCACCCCTCCACTTT. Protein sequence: CASSYRVARGLSPLHF.

CDR3 sequence reads: CASRAWDSEQYF. CDR3 nucleotides: TGTGCCAGCCGCGCTTGGGATAGCGAGCAGTACTTC. This chain links TRBV6-6 with TRBJ2-7; D unclear. CDR3 length: 12 amino acids. Trimming removed 8 bases from V and 6 bases from J, with 14 bases in between. In germline, CDR1 is MNHNY, CDR2 SVGAGI (reference sequence).

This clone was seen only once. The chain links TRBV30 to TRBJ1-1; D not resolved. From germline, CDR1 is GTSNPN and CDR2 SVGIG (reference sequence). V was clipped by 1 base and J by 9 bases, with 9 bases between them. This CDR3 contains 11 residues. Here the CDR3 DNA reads TGTGCCTGGAGTGGGATCGTTAAAGCTTTCTTT. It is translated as CAWSGIVKAFF. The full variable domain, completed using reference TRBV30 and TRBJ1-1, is SQTIHQWPATLVQPVGSPLSLECTVEGTSNPNLYWYRQAAGRGLQLLFYSVGIGQISSEVPQNLSASRPQDRQFILSSKKLLLSDSGFYLCAWSGIVKAFFGQGTRLTVV.

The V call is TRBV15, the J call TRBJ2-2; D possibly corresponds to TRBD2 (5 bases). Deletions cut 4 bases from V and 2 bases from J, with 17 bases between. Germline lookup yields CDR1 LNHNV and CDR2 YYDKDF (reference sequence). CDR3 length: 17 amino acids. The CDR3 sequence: CATSTDPLAPNTGELFF. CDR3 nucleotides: TGTGCCACCAGCACGGACCCTCTAGCCCCCAACACCGGGGAGCTGTTTTTT.

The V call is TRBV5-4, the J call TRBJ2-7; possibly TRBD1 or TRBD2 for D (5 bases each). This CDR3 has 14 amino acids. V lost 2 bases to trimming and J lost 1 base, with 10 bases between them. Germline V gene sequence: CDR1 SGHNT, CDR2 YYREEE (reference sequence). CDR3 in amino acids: CASSFGTASYEQYF. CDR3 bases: TGTGCCAGCAGCTTTGGGACGGCATCCTACGAGCAGTACTTC.

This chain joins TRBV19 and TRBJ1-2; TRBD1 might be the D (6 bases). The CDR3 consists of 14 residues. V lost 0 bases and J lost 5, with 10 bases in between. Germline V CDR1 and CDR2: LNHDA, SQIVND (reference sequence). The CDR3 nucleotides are TGTGCCAGTAGTATAGACACAGGGTTATATGGCTACACCTTC. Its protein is CASSIDTGLYGYTF.

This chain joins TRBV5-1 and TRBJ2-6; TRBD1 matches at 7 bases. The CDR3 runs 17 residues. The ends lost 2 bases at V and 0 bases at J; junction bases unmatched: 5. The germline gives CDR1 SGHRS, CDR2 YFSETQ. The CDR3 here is CASSLMGQTSGANVLTF. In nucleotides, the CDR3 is TGCGCCAGCAGCTTAATGGGACAGACCTCTGGGGCCAACGTCCTGACTTTC.

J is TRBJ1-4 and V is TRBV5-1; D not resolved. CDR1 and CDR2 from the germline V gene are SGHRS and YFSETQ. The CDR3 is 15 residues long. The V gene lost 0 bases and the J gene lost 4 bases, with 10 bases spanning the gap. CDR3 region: CASSLDAAFNEKLFF. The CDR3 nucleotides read TGCGCCAGCAGCTTGGATGCAGCTTTTAATGAAAAACTGTTTTTT.

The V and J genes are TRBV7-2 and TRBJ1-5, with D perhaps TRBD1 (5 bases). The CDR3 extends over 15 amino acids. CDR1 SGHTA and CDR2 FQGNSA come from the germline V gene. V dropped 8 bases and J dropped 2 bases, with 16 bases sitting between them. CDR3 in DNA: TGTGCCAGCCGCCTCATGGGGGTACGCAATCAGCCCCAGCATTTT. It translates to CASRLMGVRNQPQHF.

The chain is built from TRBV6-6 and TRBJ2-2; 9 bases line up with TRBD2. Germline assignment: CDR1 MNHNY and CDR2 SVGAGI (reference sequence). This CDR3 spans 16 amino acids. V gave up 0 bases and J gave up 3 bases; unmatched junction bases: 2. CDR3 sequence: CASSYSIAGDTGELFF. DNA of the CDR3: TGTGCCAGCAGTTACTCCATAGCGGGAGACACCGGGGAGCTGTTTTTT.

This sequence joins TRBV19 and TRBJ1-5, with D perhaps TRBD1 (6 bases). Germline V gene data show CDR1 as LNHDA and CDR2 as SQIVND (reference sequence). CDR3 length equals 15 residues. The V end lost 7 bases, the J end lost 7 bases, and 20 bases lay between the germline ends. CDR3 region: CASTPLVGGPQPQHF. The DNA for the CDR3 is TGTGCCAGTACCCCGTTAGTGGGGGGCCCCCAGCCCCAGCATTTT.

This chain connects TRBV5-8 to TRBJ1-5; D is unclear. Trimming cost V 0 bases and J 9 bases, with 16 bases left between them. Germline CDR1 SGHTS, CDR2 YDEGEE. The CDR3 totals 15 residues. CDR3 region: CASSLGSLNSLPQHF. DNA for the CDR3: TGTGCCAGCAGCTTGGGGTCCCTCAATTCCTTGCCCCAGCATTTT.

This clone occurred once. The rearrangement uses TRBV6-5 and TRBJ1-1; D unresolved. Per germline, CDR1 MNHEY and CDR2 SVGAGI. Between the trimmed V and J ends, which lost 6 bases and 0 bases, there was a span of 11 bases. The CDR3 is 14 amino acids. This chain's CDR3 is CASRAPAMNTEAFF. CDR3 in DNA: TGTGCCAGCAGGGCTCCGGCTATGAACACTGAAGCTTTCTTT.

The CDR3 region is CASAVTQETQYF. Written as DNA, the CDR3 is TGTGCCAGCGCGGTGACCCAAGAGACCCAGTACTTC. The chain joins TRBV2 to TRBJ2-5; D gene ambiguous. Trimming cost V 8 bases and J 1 base, with 8 bases left between them. Germline loops: CDR1 SNHLY, CDR2 FYNNEI. The CDR3 length is 12 residues.

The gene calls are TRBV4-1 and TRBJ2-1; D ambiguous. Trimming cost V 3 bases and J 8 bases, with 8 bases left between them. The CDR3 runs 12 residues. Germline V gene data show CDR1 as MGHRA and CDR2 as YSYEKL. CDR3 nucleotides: TGCGCCAGCAGCCACTTTGTGGATGAGCAGTTCTTC. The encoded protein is CASSHFVDEQFF.

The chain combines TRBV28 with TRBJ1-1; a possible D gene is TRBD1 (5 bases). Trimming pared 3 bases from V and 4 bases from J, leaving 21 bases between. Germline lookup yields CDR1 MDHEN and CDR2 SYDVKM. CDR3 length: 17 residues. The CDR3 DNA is TGTGCCAGCAGTTTGGGAGACCCACGGGGGTGGGGCACTGAAGCTTTCTTT. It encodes CASSLGDPRGWGTEAFF.

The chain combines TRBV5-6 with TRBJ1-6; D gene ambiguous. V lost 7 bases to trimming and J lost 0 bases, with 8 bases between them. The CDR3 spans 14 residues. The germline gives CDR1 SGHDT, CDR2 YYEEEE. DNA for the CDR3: TGTGCCAGCCATCGAGGCTCCTATAATTCACCCCTCCACTTT. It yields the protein CASHRGSYNSPLHF. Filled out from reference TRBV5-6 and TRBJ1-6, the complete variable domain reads DAGVTQSPTHLIKTRGQQVTLRCSPKSGHDTVSWYQQALGQGPQFIFQYYEEEERQRGNFPDRFSGHQFPNYSSELNVNALLLGDSALYLCASHRGSYNSPLHFGNGTRLTVT.

The CDR3 region is CASSSPGTGVPGANVLTF. The CDR3 region has the DNA TGTGCCAGCAGCTCTCCCGGGACAGGGGTGCCTGGGGCCAACGTCCTGACTTTC. The rearrangement uses TRBV11-3 and TRBJ2-6; 10 bases agree with TRBD1. CDR1 and CDR2 (germline): SGHNT, YENEEA. The trim removed 4 bases at V and 2 bases at J, leaving 8 bases unmatched. The CDR3 runs to 18 residues.

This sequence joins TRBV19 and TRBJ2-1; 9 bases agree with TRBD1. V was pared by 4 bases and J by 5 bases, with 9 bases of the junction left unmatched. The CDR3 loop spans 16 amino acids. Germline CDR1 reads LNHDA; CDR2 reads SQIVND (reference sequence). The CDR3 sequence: CASSRDRDRVNNEQFF. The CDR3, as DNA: TGTGCCAGTAGTAGGGACCGGGACAGGGTCAACAATGAGCAGTTCTTC.

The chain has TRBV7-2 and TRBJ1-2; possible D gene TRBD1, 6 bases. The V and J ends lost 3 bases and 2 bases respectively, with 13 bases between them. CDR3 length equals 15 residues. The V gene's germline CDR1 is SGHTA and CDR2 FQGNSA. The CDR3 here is CASSFSTGRNYGYTF. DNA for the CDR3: TGTGCCAGCAGCTTCTCAACAGGGAGAAACTATGGCTACACCTTC.

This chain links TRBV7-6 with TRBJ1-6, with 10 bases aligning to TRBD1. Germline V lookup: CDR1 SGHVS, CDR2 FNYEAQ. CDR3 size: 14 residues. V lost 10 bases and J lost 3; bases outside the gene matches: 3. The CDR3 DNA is TGTGCCACCGGGGACAGGGGCTATAATTCACCCCTCCACTTT. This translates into CATGDRGYNSPLHF.

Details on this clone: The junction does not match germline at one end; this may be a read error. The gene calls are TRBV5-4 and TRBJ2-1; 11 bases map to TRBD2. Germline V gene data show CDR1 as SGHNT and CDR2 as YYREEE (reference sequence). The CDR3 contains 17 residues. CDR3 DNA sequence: TGCGCCAGCAGCCCCTCCTCGGGACTAGCGGTCGACAATGAGCAGTTCTTC. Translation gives CASSPSSGLAVDNEQFF.

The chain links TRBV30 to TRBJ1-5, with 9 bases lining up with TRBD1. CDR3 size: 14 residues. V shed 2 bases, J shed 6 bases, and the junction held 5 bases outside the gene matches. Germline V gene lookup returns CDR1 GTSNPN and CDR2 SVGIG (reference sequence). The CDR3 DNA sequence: TGTGCCTGGAGTTCAACAGGGGGCATTCAGCCCCAGCATTTT. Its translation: CAWSSTGGIQPQHF.

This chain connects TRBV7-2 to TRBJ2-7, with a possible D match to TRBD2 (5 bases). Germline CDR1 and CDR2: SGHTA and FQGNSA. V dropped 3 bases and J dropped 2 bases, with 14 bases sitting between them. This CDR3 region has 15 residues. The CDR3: CASSFQASPPYEQYF. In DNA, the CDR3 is TGTGCCAGCAGCTTTCAGGCTAGCCCCCCCTACGAGCAGTACTTC.

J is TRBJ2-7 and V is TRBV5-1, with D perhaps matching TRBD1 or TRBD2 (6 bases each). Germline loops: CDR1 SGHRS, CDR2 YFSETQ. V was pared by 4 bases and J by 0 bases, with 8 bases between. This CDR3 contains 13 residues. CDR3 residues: CASSRGDSYEQYF. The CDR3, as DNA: TGCGCCAGCAGCAGGGGGGACTCCTACGAGCAGTACTTC.